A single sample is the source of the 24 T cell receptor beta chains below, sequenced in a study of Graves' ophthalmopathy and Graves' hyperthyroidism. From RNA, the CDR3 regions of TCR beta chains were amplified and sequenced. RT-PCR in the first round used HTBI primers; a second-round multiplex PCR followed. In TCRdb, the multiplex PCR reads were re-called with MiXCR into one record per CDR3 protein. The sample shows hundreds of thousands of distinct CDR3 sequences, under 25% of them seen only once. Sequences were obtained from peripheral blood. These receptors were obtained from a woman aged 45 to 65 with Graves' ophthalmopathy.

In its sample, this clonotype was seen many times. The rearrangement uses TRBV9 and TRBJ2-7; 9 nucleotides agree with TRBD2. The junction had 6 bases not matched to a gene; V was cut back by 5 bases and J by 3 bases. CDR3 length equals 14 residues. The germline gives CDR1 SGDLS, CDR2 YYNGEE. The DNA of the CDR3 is TGTGCCAGCAGTGCGGCGGGGGGGGACTACGAGCAGTACTTC. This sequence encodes CASSAAGGDYEQYF.

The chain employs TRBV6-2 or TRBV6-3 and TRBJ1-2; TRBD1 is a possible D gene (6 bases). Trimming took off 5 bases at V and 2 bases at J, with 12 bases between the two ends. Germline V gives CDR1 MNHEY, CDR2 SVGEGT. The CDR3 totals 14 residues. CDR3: CASSDADRNYGYTF. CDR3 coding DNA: TGTGCCAGCAGTGACGCCGACAGGAACTATGGCTACACCTTC.

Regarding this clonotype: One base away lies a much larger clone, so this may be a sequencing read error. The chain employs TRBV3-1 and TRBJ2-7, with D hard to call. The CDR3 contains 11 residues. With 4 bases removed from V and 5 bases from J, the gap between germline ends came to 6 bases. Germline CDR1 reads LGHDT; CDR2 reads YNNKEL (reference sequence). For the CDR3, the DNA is TGTGCCAGCAGCCTCCTCCACGAGCAGTACTTC. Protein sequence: CASSLLHEQYF.

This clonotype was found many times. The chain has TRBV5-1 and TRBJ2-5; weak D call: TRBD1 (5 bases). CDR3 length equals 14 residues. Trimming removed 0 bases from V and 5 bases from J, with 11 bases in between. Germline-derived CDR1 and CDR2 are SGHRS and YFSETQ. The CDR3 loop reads CASSLEGPRETQYF. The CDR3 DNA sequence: TGCGCCAGCAGCTTGGAGGGGCCACGGGAGACCCAGTACTTC.

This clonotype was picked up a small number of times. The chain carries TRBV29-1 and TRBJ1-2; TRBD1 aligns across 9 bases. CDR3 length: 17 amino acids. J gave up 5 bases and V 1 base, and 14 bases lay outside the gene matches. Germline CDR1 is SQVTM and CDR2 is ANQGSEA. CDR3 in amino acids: CSVEGTGEPLPKYGYTF. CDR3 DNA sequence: TGCAGCGTTGAAGGGACAGGGGAGCCACTACCAAAGTATGGCTACACCTTC.

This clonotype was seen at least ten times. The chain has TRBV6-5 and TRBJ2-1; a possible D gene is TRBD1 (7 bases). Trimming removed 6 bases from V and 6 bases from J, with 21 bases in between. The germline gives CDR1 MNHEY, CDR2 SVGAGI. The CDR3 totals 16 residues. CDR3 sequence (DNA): TGTGCCAGCAGGTCCAGGGGGGCGCGGCGGGGCAATGAGCAGTTCTTC. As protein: CASRSRGARRGNEQFF.

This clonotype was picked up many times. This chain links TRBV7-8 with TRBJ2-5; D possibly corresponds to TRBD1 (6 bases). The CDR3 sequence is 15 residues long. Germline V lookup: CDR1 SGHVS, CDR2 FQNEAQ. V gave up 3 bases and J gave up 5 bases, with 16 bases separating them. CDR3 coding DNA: TGTGCCAGCAGCTTTAGTCGGGACACGCGGGAGACCCAGTACTTC. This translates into CASSFSRDTRETQYF. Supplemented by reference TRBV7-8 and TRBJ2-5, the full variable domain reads GAGVSQSPRYKVAKRGQDVALRCDPISGHVSLFWYQQALGQGPEFLTYFQNEAQLDKSGLPSDRFFAERPEGSVSTLKIQRTQQEDSAVYLCASSFSRDTRETQYFGPGTRLLVL.

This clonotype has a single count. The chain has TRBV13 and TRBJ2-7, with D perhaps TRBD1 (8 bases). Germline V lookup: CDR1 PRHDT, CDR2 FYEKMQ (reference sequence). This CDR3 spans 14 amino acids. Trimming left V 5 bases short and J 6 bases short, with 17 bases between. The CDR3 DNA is TGTGCCAGCAGCCTCGGACAGGGAGGGGGCGAGCAGTACTTC. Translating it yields CASSLGQGGGEQYF.

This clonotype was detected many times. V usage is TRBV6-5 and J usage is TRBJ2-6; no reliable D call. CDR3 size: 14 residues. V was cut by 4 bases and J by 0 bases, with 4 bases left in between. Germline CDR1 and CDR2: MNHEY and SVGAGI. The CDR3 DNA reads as TGTGCCAGCAGTTTCGACTCTGGGGCCAACGTCCTGACTTTC. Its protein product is CASSFDSGANVLTF.

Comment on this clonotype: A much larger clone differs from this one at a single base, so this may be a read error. This chain's CDR3 is CASSQDLTWELFF. For the CDR3, the DNA is TGTGCCAGCAGCCAGGATTTAACCTGGGAGCTGTTTTTT. The chain couples TRBV4-2 to TRBJ2-2, with D unclear. The CDR3 sequence is 13 residues long. V was clipped by 3 bases and J by 9 bases, with 11 bases between them. The germline CDR1 and CDR2 sequences are LGHNA and YNFKEQ.

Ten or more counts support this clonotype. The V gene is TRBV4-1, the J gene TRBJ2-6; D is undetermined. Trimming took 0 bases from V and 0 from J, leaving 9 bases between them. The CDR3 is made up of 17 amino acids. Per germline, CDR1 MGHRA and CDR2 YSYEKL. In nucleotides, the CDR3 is TGCGCCAGCAGCCAAGAACGACCGTTCTCTGGGGCCAACGTCCTGACTTTC. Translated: CASSQERPFSGANVLTF.

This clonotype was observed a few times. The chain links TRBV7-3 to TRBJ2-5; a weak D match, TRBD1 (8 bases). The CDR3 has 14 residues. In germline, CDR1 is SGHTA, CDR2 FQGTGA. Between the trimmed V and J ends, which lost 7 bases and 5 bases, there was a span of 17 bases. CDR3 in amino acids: CASNRGGVTETQYF. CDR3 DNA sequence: TGTGCCAGCAACAGGGGGGGGGTTACGGAGACCCAGTACTTC.

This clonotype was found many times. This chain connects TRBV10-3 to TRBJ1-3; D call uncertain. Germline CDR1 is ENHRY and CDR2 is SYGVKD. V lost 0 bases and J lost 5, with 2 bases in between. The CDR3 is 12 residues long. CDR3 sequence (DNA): TGTGCCATCAGTGAGTCCAGAAACACCATATATTTT. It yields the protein CAISESRNTIYF.

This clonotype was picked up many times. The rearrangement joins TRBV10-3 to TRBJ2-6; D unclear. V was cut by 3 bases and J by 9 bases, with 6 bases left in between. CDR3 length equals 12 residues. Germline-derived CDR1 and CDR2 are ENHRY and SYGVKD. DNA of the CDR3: TGTGCCATCAGTGACACTCTCAACGTCCTGACTTTC. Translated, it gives CAISDTLNVLTF.

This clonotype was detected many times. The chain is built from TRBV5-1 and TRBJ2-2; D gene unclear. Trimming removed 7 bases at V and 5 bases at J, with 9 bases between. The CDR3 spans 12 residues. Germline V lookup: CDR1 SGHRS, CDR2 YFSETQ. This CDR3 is CASHLGTGELFF. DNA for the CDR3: TGCGCCAGCCATCTCGGAACCGGGGAGCTGTTTTTT.

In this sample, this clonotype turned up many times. As DNA, the CDR3 is TGTGCCTGGAGTGTTGCTGGACCCTCTCCCTACACTGAAGCTTTCTTT. Translated: CAWSVAGPSPYTEAFF. The rearrangement uses TRBV30 and TRBJ1-1; D is unresolved. V was cut by 0 bases and J by 3 bases, with 17 bases left in between. Germline-derived CDR1 and CDR2 are GTSNPN and SVGIG (reference sequence). The CDR3 runs 16 residues.

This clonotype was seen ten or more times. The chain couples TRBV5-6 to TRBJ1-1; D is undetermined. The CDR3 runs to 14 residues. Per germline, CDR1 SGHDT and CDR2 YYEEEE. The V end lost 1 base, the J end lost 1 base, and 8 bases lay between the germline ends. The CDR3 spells CASSLFTANTEAFF. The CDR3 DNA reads TGTGCCAGCAGCTTGTTCACGGCGAACACTGAAGCTTTCTTT.

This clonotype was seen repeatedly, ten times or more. The CDR3 sequence: CSAPMTPSSYEQYF. In DNA, the CDR3 is TGCAGTGCCCCCATGACTCCAAGCTCCTACGAGCAGTACTTC. The J gene is TRBJ2-7, the V gene TRBV20-1; D ambiguous. The CDR3 has 14 amino acids. The germline CDR1 and CDR2 sequences are DFQATT and SNEGSKA (reference sequence). The germline V and J ends were trimmed by 6 bases and 0 bases, with 15 bases remaining between them.

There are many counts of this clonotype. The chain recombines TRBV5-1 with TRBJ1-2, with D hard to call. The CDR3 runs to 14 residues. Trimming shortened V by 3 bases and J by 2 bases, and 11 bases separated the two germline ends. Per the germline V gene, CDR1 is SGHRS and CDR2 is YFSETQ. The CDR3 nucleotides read TGCGCCAGCAGCTCCTTAGCCGGGAACTATGGCTACACCTTC. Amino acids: CASSSLAGNYGYTF. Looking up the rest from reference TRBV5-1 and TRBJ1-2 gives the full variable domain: KAGVTQTPRYLIKTRGQQVTLSCSPISGHRSVSWYQQTPGQGLQFLFEYFSETQRNKGNFPGRFSGRQFSNSRSEMNVSTLELGDSALYLCASSSLAGNYGYTFGSGTRLTVV.

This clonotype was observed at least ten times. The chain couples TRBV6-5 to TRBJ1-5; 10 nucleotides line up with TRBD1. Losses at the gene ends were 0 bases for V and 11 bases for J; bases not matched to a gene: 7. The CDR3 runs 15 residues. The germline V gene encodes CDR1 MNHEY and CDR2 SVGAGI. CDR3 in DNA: TGTGCCAGCAGTTACTCTGGACAGGGGGAATTGACCCAGCATTTT. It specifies CASSYSGQGELTQHF.

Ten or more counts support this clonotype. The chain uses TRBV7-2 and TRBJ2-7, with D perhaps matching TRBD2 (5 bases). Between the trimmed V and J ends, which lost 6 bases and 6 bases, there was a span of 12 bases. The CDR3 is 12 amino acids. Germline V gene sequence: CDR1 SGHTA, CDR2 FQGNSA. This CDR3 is CASRSLATEQYF. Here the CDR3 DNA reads TGTGCCAGCAGGTCTCTAGCAACCGAGCAGTACTTC. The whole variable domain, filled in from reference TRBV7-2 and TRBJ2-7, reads GAGVSQSPSNKVTEKGKDVELRCDPISGHTALYWYRQSLGQGLEFLIYFQGNSAPDKSGLPSDRFSAERTGGSVSTLTIQRTQQEDSAVYLCASRSLATEQYFGPGTRLTVT.

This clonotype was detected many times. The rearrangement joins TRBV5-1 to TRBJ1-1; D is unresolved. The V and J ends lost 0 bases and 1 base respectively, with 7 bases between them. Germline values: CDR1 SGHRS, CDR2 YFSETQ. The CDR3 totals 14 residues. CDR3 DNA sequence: TGCGCCAGCAGCTTGGGCGCACAGAACACTGAAGCTTTCTTT. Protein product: CASSLGAQNTEAFF. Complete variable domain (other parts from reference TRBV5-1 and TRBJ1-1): KAGVTQTPRYLIKTRGQQVTLSCSPISGHRSVSWYQQTPGQGLQFLFEYFSETQRNKGNFPGRFSGRQFSNSRSEMNVSTLELGDSALYLCASSLGAQNTEAFFGQGTRLTVV.

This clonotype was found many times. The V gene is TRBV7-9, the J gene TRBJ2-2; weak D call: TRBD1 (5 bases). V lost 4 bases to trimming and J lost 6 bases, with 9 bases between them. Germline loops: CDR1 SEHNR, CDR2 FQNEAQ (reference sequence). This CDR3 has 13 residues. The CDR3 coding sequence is TGTGCCAGCAGCTCTTACAGGTCCGGGGAGCTGTTTTTT. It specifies CASSSYRSGELFF.

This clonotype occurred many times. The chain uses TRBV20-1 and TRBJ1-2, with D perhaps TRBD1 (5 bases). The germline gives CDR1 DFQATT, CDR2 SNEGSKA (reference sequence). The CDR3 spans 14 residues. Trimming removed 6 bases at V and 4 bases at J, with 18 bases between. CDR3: CSADSRGAAYGYTF. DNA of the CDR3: TGCAGTGCCGATTCAAGGGGCGCGGCCTATGGCTACACCTTC.